A selection of T cell receptor beta chains follows, all from one sample in a study of PD-1 blockade in mismatch repair-deficient tumors. Clones were sequenced by immunoSEQ multiplex PCR, and TCRdb holds only the in-frame ones, with some missing. The repertoire holds around 100,000 clones, with more than 60% as singletons. The sample consisted of peripheral blood, taken just over 59 weeks after starting pembrolizumab. The receptors derive from an adult with mismatch repair-deficient cancer. Both conserved end residues are part of each CDR3. The D gene is left open where the match is weak. Expanded clones are given a class, and other clones once, few, many or no size at all.

d_call,j_call,clone_size,v_call,cdr3_aa,cdr3_nt
NA,TRBJ1-5,NA,TRBV2,CASSGGVSNQPQHF,TGTGCCAGCAGTGGAGGGGTTAGCAATCAGCCCCAGCATTTT
TRBD2,TRBJ2-1,NA,TRBV7-9,CASSSPGTSGRVEQFF,TGTGCCAGCAGCTCCCCCGGGACTAGCGGGAGGGTTGAGCAGTTCTTC
TRBD2,TRBJ2-5,NA,TRBV7-2,CASSPKGLAGGETQYF,TGTGCCAGCAGCCCTAAGGGGCTAGCGGGAGGGGAGACCCAGTACTTC
NA,TRBJ1-2,NA,TRBV19,CASSIGGLGGYTF,TGTGCCAGTAGTATAGGGGGGCTCGGTGGCTACACCTTC
NA,TRBJ1-5,NA,TRBV6-5,CASRTRQDSNQPQHF,TGTGCCAGCAGAACGAGACAGGATAGCAATCAGCCCCAGCATTTT
NA,TRBJ2-1,NA,TRBV7-3,CASSETRTEQFF,TGTGCCAGCAGCGAAACTAGAACTGAGCAGTTCTTC
NA,TRBJ2-2,NA,TRBV30,CAWSADPGELFF,TGTGCCTGGAGTGCCGACCCCGGGGAGCTGTTTTTT
NA,TRBJ2-3,NA,TRBV19,CASSIGGVSTDTQYF,TGTGCCAGTAGTATCGGCGGGGTTAGCACAGATACGCAGTATTTT
NA,TRBJ2-7,NA,TRBV5-1,CASSSGLITYEQYF,TGCGCCAGCAGCTCGGGACTGATTACCTACGAGCAGTACTTC
NA,TRBJ1-2,NA,TRBV19,CASSMGWGQTSRGYGYTF,TGTGCCAGTAGTATGGGGTGGGGCCAGACCTCCCGGGGCTATGGCTACACCTTC
TRBD1,TRBJ1-2,few,TRBV6-5,CASRPDRAGGYTF,TGTGCCAGCAGACCCGACAGGGCCGGTGGCTACACCTTC
NA,TRBJ2-6,NA,TRBV7-2,CASSLGTSGANVLTF,TGTGCCAGCAGCTTAGGAACCTCTGGGGCCAACGTCCTGACTTTC
TRBD2,TRBJ2-2,once,TRBV11-1,CASSFQAGGTGELFF,TGTGCCAGCAGCTTTCAGGCGGGAGGAACCGGGGAGCTGTTTTTT
NA,TRBJ1-1,NA,TRBV7-9,CASSGSGQVGAFF,TGTGCCAGCAGCGGTTCGGGGCAGGTAGGGGCTTTCTTT
TRBD1,TRBJ2-7,NA,TRBV19,CASNRGPPDEQYF,TGTGCCAGTAACAGGGGCCCTCCGGACGAGCAGTACTTC
NA,TRBJ1-1,NA,TRBV29-1,CSVEGRSGGTEAFF,TGCAGCGTCGAGGGACGGTCGGGGGGCACTGAAGCTTTCTTT
NA,TRBJ2-5,NA,TRBV11-3,CASSLGFERTDQETQYF,TGTGCCAGCAGCTTAGGGTTCGAAAGGACAGACCAAGAGACCCAGTACTTC
TRBD1,TRBJ1-5,NA,TRBV10-2,CASSEATGVHSNQPQHF,TGCGCCAGCAGTGAGGCCACAGGGGTCCATAGCAATCAGCCCCAGCATTTT
NA,TRBJ1-1,once,TRBV21-1,CASSKAGGENTEAFF,TGTGCCAGCAGCAAGGCGGGGGGGGAGAACACTGAAGCTTTCTTT
TRBD1,TRBJ2-1,NA,TRBV5-1,CASSLTDRGLDNEQFF,TGCGCCAGCAGCTTGACTGACAGGGGGCTTGACAATGAGCAGTTCTTC
NA,TRBJ1-2,NA,TRBV28,CASGRSQETYGYTF,TGTGCCAGCGGCCGTTCTCAGGAAACCTATGGCTACACCTTC
NA,TRBJ2-1,NA,TRBV5-6,CASSLVRVNEQFF,TGTGCCAGCAGCTTGGTCCGCGTGAATGAGCAGTTCTTC
NA,TRBJ2-3,NA,TRBV5-1,CASSLEGSPVGDTQYF,TGCGCCAGCAGCTTGGAGGGGAGCCCTGTAGGGGATACGCAGTATTTT
TRBD2,TRBJ2-5,NA,TRBV7-3,CASSSQREGLRETQYF,TGTGCCAGCAGCTCGCAGCGGGAGGGCCTGAGGGAGACCCAGTACTTC
TRBD1,TRBJ1-1,NA,TRBV10-3,CAISAKTGSSTEAFF,TGTGCCATCAGTGCCAAGACAGGGAGTTCCACTGAAGCTTTCTTT
NA,TRBJ2-3,NA,TRBV14,CASSQRLTDTQYF,TGTGCCAGCAGCCAAAGGCTTACAGATACGCAGTATTTT
NA,TRBJ2-1,NA,TRBV14,CASSFSPGILNEQFF,TGTGCCAGCAGCTTTAGCCCCGGGATTTTGAATGAGCAGTTCTTC
TRBD1,TRBJ2-2,NA,TRBV9,CASSVAPGQGFGTGELFF,TGTGCCAGCAGCGTAGCCCCCGGACAGGGGTTTGGCACCGGGGAGCTGTTTTTT
NA,TRBJ1-5,NA,TRBV12-5,CASGLGTPGSPQHF,TGTGCTAGTGGTCTCGGGACCCCCGGGTCGCCCCAGCATTTT
TRBD2,TRBJ2-5,NA,TRBV7-9,CASSPGLAGRYTYF,TGTGCCAGCAGCCCGGGACTAGCGGGCCGGTATACGTACTTC
NA,TRBJ1-1,NA,TRBV9,CASSVGEGDVPRGAFF,TGTGCCAGCAGCGTAGGAGAAGGGGACGTGCCCCGGGGAGCTTTCTTT
NA,TRBJ1-4,NA,TRBV19,CASSPLGQFDEKLFF,TGTGCCAGTAGCCCCCTAGGGCAATTCGATGAAAAACTGTTTTTT
NA,TRBJ1-1,NA,TRBV6-6,CASSPGTANTEAFF,TGTGCCAGCAGCCCCGGGACGGCAAACACTGAAGCTTTCTTT
TRBD2,TRBJ2-1,few,TRBV9,CASSVEGTRVNEQFF,TGTGCCAGCAGCGTAGAAGGGACTAGGGTCAATGAGCAGTTCTTC
NA,TRBJ2-7,NA,TRBV7-9,CASSSTVGSYEQYF,TGTGCCAGCAGCTCGACAGTTGGATCCTACGAGCAGTACTTC
NA,TRBJ1-5,NA,TRBV6-6,CASNPGANQPQHF,TGTGCCAGCAACCCAGGGGCCAATCAGCCCCAGCATTTT